Sequencing of this T cell receptor (beta chain) was carried out in a study of CD8+ T cells in alopecia areata. Findings and caveats of the study: Compared with normal scalp, lesional scalp had higher clonality and more expanded CD8+ clones. During tofacitinib treatment, many expanded lesional clones remained in scalp and blood.

In germline, CDR1 is LNHNV, CDR2 YYDKDF (reference sequence). Trimming took 5 bases from V and 6 from J; bases not matched to a gene: 7. The CDR3 has 13 amino acids. The treatment was: oral pan-JAK inhibitor, 5-10 mg twice daily. Peripheral blood and lesional scalp punch biopsies came from alopecia areata patients. Sorted populations comprised CD4+ and CD8+ T cells obtained from PBMCs. RNA was extracted and reverse transcribed into cDNA as the sequencing template. The method was immunoSEQ multiplex PCR; TCRdb's version includes in-frame clones alone and lacks a portion of them. The data contain approximately 220,000 clones, 30% to 40% of them seen just once; the ten biggest clones take up around 0.48%. Only one count was recorded for this clone. The antigen is undetermined.

The sample in question was CD4+ T cells sorted from blood, obtained at approximately week 31, from a patient treated with tofacitinib. The receptor comes from a human donor with alopecia areata. The chain recombines TRBV15 with TRBJ2-7, with 7 nucleotides matching TRBD1. The CDR3 region is CATSPDRATEQYF. In DNA form, the CDR3 reads TGTGCCACCAGCCCCGACAGGGCTACCGAGCAGTACTTC.